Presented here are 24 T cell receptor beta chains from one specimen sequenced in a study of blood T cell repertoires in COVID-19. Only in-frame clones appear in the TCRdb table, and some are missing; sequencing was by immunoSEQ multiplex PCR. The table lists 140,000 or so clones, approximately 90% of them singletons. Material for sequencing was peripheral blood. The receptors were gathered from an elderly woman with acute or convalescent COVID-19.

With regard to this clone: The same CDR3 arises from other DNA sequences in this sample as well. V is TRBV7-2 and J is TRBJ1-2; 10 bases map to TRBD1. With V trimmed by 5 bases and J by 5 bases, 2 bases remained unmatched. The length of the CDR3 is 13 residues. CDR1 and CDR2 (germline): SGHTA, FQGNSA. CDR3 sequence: CASSPGQGYGYTF. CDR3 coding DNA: TGTGCCAGCAGCCCGGGACAGGGGTATGGCTACACCTTC.

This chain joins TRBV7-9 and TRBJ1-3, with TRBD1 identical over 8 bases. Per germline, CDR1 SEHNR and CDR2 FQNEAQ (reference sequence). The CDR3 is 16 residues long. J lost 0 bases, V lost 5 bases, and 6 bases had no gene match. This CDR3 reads CASSPRDRHSGNTIYF. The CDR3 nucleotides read TGTGCCAGCAGCCCCCGGGACAGGCACTCTGGAAACACCATATATTTT.

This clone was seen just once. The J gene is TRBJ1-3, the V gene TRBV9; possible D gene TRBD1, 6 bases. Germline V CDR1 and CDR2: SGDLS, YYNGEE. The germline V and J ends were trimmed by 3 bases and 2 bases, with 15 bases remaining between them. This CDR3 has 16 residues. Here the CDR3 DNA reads TGTGCCAGCAGCGCCAGTTGGGGGGGCACTGGAAACACCATATATTTT. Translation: CASSASWGGTGNTIYF.

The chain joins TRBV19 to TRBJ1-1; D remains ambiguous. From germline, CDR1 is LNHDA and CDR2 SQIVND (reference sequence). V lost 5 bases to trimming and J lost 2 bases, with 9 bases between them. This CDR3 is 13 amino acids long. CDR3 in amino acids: CASSSAENTEAFF. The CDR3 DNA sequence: TGTGCCAGTAGTTCGGCGGAAAACACTGAAGCTTTCTTT. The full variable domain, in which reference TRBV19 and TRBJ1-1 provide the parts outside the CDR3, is DGGITQSPKYLFRKEGQNVTLSCEQNLNHDAMYWYRQDPGQGLRLIYYSQIVNDFQKGDIAEGYSVSREKKESFPLTVTSAQKNPTAFYLCASSSAENTEAFFGQGTRLTVV.

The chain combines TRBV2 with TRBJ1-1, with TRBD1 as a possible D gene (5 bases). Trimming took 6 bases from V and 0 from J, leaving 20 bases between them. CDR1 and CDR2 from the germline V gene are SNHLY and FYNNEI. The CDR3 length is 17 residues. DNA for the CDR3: TGTGCCAGCAGCCTCTATCCCGCGGGACGGATGAACACTGAAGCTTTCTTT. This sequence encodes CASSLYPAGRMNTEAFF.

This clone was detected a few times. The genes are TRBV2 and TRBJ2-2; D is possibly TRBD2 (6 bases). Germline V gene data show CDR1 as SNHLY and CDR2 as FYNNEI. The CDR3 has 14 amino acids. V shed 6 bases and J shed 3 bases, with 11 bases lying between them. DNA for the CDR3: TGTGCCAGCAGCCCCGGGAGTTACACCGGGGAGCTGTTTTTT. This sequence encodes CASSPGSYTGELFF.

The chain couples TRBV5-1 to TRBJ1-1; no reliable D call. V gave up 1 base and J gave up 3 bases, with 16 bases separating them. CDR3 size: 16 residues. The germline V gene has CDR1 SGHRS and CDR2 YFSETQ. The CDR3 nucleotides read TGCGCCAGCAGCTTGCGAGGGTCCCGCGGGTACACTGAAGCTTTCTTT. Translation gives CASSLRGSRGYTEAFF. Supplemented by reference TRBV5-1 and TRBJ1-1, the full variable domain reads KAGVTQTPRYLIKTRGQQVTLSCSPISGHRSVSWYQQTPGQGLQFLFEYFSETQRNKGNFPGRFSGRQFSNSRSEMNVSTLELGDSALYLCASSLRGSRGYTEAFFGQGTRLTVV.

The CDR3 region is CASSLGQTGRETQYF. The CDR3 nucleotides read TGTGCCAGCAGCTTAGGGCAAACAGGGCGGGAGACCCAGTACTTC. The chain is built from TRBV7-9 and TRBJ2-5; a possible D gene is TRBD1 (6 bases). Trimming took off 1 base at V and 5 bases at J, with 14 bases between the two ends. The CDR3 loop spans 15 amino acids. CDR1 SEHNR and CDR2 FQNEAQ come from the germline V gene (reference sequence). Variable domain in full (rest from reference TRBV7-9 and TRBJ2-5): DTGVSQNPRHKITKRGQNVTFRCDPISEHNRLYWYRQTLGQGPEFLTYFQNEAQLEKSRLLSDRFSAERPKGSFSTLEIQRTEQGDSAMYLCASSLGQTGRETQYFGPGTRLLVL.

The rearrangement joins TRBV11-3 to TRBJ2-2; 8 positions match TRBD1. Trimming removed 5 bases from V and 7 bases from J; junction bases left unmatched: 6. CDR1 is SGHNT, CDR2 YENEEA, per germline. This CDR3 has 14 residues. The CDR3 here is CASSTRGRGGELFF. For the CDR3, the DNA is TGTGCCAGCAGCACCAGGGGGCGCGGCGGGGAGCTGTTTTTT.

CDR3 sequence reads: CASKDRVNTEAFF. The CDR3 DNA sequence: TGTGCCAGCAAGGACAGGGTGAACACTGAAGCTTTCTTT. The chain recombines TRBV2 with TRBJ1-1, with 8 bases fitting TRBD1. The CDR3 is 13 residues long. Germline CDR1 SNHLY, CDR2 FYNNEI. V was pared by 7 bases and J by 0 bases, with 1 base of the junction left unmatched.

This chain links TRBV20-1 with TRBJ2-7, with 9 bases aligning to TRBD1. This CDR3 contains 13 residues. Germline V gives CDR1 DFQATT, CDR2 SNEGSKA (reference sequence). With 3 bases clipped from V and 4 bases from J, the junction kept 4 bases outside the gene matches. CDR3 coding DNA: TGCAGTGCTAGTTCGACAGGGGGTTACGAGCAGTACTTC. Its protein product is CSASSTGGYEQYF.

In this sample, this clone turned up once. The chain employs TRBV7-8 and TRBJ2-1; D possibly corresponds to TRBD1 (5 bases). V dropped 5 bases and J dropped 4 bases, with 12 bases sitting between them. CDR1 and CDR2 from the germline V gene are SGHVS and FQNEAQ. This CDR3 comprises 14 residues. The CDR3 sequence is CASSPRAPYNEQFF. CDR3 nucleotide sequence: TGTGCCAGCAGCCCCAGGGCGCCGTACAATGAGCAGTTCTTC.

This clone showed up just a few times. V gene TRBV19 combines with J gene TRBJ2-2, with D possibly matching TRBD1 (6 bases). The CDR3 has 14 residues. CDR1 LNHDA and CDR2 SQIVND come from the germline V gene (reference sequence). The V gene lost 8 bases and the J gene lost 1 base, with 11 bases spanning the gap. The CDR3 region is CASFGTLNTGELFF. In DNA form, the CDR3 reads TGTGCCAGTTTTGGGACATTGAACACCGGGGAGCTGTTTTTT.

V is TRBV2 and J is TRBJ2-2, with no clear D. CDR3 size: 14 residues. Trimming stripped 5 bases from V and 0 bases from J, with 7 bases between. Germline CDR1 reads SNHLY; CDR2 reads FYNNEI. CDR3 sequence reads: CASSPKANTGELFF. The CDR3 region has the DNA TGTGCCAGCAGTCCTAAAGCGAACACCGGGGAGCTGTTTTTT.

The CDR3 nucleotides are TGCGCCAGCAGCGCAACCGGGACAGGGAGTTGGGATGGCTACACCTTC. It is translated as CASSATGTGSWDGYTF. The chain joins TRBV5-1 to TRBJ1-2; 9 nucleotides agree with TRBD1. The CDR3 covers 16 residues. J was trimmed by 6 bases and V by 4 bases; bases with no gene match: 13. Germline V lookup: CDR1 SGHRS, CDR2 YFSETQ.

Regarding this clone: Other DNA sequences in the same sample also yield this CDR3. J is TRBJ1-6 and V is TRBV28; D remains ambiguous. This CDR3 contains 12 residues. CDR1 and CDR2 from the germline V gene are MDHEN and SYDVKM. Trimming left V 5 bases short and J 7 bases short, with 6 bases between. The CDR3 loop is CASSPLNSPLHF. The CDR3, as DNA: TGTGCCAGCAGTCCCTTGAATTCACCCCTCCACTTT.

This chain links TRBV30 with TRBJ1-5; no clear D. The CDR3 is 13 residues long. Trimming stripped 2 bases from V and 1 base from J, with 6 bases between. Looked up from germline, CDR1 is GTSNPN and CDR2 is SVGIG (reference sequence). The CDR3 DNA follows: TGTGCCTGGAGTATCGGGAGCAATCAGCCCCAGCATTTT. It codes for CAWSIGSNQPQHF.

The CDR3 region is CASSPLSAYNEQFF. The CDR3 nucleotides are TGTGCCAGCAGCCCCCTTTCGGCCTACAATGAGCAGTTCTTC. The chain joins TRBV7-2 to TRBJ2-1; D unresolved. The V end was cut by 5 bases, the J end by 2 bases, with 10 bases between. The CDR3 sequence is 14 residues long. Germline CDR1 and CDR2: SGHTA and FQGNSA.

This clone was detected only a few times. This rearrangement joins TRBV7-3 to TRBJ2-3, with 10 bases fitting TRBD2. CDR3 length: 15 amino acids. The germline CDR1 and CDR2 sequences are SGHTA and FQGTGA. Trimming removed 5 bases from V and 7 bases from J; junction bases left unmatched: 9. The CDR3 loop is CASSPRAGGIYTQYF. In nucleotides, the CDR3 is TGTGCCAGCAGCCCCCGAGCGGGGGGGATCTATACGCAGTATTTT.

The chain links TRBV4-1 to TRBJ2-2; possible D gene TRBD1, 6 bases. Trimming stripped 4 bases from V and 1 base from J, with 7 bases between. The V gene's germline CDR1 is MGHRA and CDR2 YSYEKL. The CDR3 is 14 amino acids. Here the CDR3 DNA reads TGCGCCAGCAGCCGGACAGAGAACACCGGGGAGCTGTTTTTT. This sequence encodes CASSRTENTGELFF.

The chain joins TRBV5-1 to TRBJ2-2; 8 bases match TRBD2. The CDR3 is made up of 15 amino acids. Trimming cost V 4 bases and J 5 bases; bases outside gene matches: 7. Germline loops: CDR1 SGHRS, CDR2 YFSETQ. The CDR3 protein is CASSRSGGETGELFF. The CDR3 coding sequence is TGCGCCAGCAGCAGGAGCGGGGGAGAGACCGGGGAGCTGTTTTTT.

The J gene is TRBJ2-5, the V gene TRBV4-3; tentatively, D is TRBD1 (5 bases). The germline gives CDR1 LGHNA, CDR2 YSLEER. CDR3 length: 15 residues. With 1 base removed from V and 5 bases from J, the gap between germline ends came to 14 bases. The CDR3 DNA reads TGCGCCAGCAGCCAAGCCTGGGGCTACTCTGAGACCCAGTACTTC. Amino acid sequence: CASSQAWGYSETQYF.

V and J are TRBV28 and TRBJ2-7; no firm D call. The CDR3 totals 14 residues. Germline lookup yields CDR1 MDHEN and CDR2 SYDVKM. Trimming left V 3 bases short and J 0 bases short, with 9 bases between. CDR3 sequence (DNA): TGTGCCAGCAGTTTTTCAGGCAGCTCCTACGAGCAGTACTTC. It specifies CASSFSGSSYEQYF.

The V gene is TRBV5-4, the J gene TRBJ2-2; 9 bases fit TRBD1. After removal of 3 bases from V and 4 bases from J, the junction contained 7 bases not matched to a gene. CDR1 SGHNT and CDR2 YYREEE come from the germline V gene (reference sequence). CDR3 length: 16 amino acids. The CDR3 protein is CASSSGTGRVTGELFF. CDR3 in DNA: TGTGCCAGCAGCTCAGGGACAGGGCGGGTCACCGGGGAGCTGTTTTTT.